The rows below give T cell receptor beta chains drawn from one sample of a study of post-analysis software for immune sequencing data. Each CDR3 protein gets one entry after TCRdb re-called the PCR reads with MiXCR. Seen here are around 700,000 distinct CDR3 sequences, 55% to 70% observed once, and the top ten hold about 10%. The sample comprised blood. All receptors derive from a girl aged 2 to 10 with multiple sclerosis. Each CDR3 is given with its conserved first and last residue. D genes are given only for firm matches. Size is omitted from some rows. Given values are once, few, many or a class for expanded clones.

j_gene,d_gene,v_gene,abundance,CDR3nt,CDR3aa
TRBJ1-4,.,TRBV2,.,TGTGCCGGTCGAGGTGCTAATGAAAAACTGTTTTTT,CAGRGANEKLFF
TRBJ2-7,TRBD2,TRBV27,.,TGTGCCAGCAGTTTATATGGGAGGGGCCCCTACGAGCAGTACTTC,CASSLYGRGPYEQYF
TRBJ2-1,.,TRBV6-1,.,TGTGCCAGCAGTGTTGGGGGAGCCGAGCAGTTCTTC,CASSVGGAEQFF
TRBJ2-5,TRBD1,TRBV3-1,.,TGTGCCAGCAGCCAAGCGGGACAGGGCGATCGAGAGACCCAGTACTTC,CASSQAGQGDRETQYF
TRBJ2-5,.,TRBV5-1,.,TGCGCCAGCAGAACTGGAGCCTCAGAAGAGACCCAGTACTTC,CASRTGASEETQYF
TRBJ2-7,TRBD2,TRBV11-3,.,TGTGCCAGCAGCGCGGGGACTAGCGGGAGCAACGAGCAGTACTTC,CASSAGTSGSNEQYF
TRBJ2-7,.,TRBV7-9,.,TGTGCCAGCAGCGCCCCGGGGCCCCCCTACGAGCAGTACTTC,CASSAPGPPYEQYF
TRBJ2-3,TRBD2,TRBV7-9,.,TGTGCCGGCAGCTTACTTCCGCGGGAGGATCTAAATACGCAGTATTTT,CAGSLLPREDLNTQYF
TRBJ1-4,TRBD1,TRBV29-1,once,TGCAGCGTTGAAGGACAGGGGGAAGGAACTAATGAAAAACTGTTTTTT,CSVEGQGEGTNEKLFF
TRBJ2-3,TRBD2,TRBV20-1,.,TGCAGTGCTAGAGATCCGGGCGGCGGGGGGGGAGATACGCAGTATTTT,CSARDPGGGGGDTQYF
TRBJ1-1,.,TRBV29-1,.,TGCAGCGTTCGGTCTCAGGGAGCTACTGAAGCTTTCTTT,CSVRSQGATEAFF
TRBJ2-3,.,TRBV7-2,few,TGTGCCAGCAGCACACAGAACGGCGTTACAGATACGCAGTATTTT,CASSTQNGVTDTQYF
TRBJ1-2,.,TRBV6-5,.,TGTGCCAGCAGTTGGGGGTCGGGTGGCTACACCTTC,CASSWGSGGYTF
TRBJ2-1,.,TRBV29-1,.,TGCAGCTCATTCGGGGGACGCAGCTCCTACAATGAGCAGTTCTTC,CSSFGGRSSYNEQFF
TRBJ2-5,.,TRBV5-1,few,TGCGCCAGCAGCTTGTCAGGGCTATCTCAAGAGACCCAGTACTTC,CASSLSGLSQETQYF
TRBJ2-7,.,TRBV10-3,few,TGTGCCATCAGTGACCCCTCCTCAGGGAGCTACGAGCAGTACTTC,CAISDPSSGSYEQYF
TRBJ2-5,.,TRBV7-7,few,TGTGCTAGCAGCCTCCAGTGGAAGGACGGGAGAGAGACCCAGTACTTC,CASSLQWKDGRETQYF
TRBJ2-1,TRBD2,TRBV12-3/TRBV12-4,few,TGTGCCAGCAGTTTAACTAGCGGGGGGGCAAATGAGCAGTTCTTC,CASSLTSGGANEQFF
TRBJ2-2,.,TRBV7-2,few,TGTGCCAGCAGCTTAGACGGCGCAGGGCGTACCGGGGAGCTGTTTTTT,CASSLDGAGRTGELFF
TRBJ2-7,TRBD1,TRBV29-1,.,TGCAGCGCTACTGCCCGGGACAGGGTCTACGAGCAGTACTTC,CSATARDRVYEQYF
TRBJ1-6,.,TRBV3-1,.,TGTGCCAGCAGCCAAACAGGGATGTCCTATAATTCACCCCTCCACTTT,CASSQTGMSYNSPLHF
TRBJ2-1,.,TRBV7-8,.,TGTGCCAGCAGCTTAATCGAGGGGGTGAGCAATGAGCAGTTCTTC,CASSLIEGVSNEQFF
TRBJ2-5,.,TRBV20-1,.,TGCAGTGCTACTCTGGGGGAGACCCAGTACTTC,CSATLGETQYF
TRBJ1-5,.,TRBV6-6,.,TGTGCCAGCAGTTACAGGATGGGCAATCAGCCCCAGCATTTT,CASSYRMGNQPQHF
TRBJ1-5,.,TRBV7-9,.,TGTGCCAGCAGCTTGCAGAGGCAGCCCCAGCATTTT,CASSLQRQPQHF
TRBJ2-7,.,TRBV4-1,.,TGCGCCAGCAGCCAAGTGGTATTGGCGTACGAGCAGTACTTC,CASSQVVLAYEQYF
TRBJ2-6,.,TRBV7-2,.,TGTGCCAGCAGCTTAGCACAGGGGACTGGGGCCAACGTCCGGACTTTC,CASSLAQGTGANVRTF
TRBJ1-6,TRBD1,TRBV28,.,TGTGCCAGCGCGGGACAGGGAGGTTCACCCCTCCACTTT,CASAGQGGSPLHF
TRBJ2-1,TRBD1,TRBV30,few,TGTGCCTGGAGGGGGCAGGGGGCGCAGTACAATGAGCAGTTCTTC,CAWRGQGAQYNEQFF